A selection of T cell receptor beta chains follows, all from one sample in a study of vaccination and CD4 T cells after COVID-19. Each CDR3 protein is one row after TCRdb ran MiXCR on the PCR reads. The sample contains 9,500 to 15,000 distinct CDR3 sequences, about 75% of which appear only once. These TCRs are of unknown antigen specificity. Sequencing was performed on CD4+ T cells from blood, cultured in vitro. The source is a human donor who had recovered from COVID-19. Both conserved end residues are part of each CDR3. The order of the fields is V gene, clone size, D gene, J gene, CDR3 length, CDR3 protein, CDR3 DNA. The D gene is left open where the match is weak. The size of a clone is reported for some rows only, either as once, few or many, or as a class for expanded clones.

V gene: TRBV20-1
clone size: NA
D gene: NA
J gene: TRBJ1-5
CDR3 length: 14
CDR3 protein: CSARGPDSNQPQHF
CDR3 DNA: TGCAGTGCTAGGGGACCGGATTCTAATCAGCCCCAGCATTTT

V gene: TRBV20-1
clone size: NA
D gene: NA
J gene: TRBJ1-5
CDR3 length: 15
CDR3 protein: CSARVFDGSNQPQHF
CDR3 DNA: TGCAGTGCTAGAGTCTTCGACGGTTCCAATCAGCCCCAGCATTTT

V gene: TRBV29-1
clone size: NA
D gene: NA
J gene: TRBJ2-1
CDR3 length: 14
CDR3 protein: CSARGRFPNNEQFF
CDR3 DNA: TGCAGCGCGAGGGGACGGTTTCCTAACAATGAGCAGTTCTTC

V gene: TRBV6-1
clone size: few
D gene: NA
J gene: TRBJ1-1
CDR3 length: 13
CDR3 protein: CASSGQANTEAFF
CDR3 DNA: TGTGCCAGCAGTGGACAGGCCAACACTGAAGCTTTCTTT

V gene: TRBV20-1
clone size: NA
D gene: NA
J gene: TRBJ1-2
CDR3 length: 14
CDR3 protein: CSAQKARTNYGYTF
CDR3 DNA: TGCAGTGCCCAGAAGGCCAGGACCAACTATGGCTACACCTTC

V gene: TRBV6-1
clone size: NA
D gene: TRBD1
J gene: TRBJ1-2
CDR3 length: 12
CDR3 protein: CASSPTGSGYTF
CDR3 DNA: TGTGCCAGCAGCCCGACAGGGAGCGGCTACACCTTC

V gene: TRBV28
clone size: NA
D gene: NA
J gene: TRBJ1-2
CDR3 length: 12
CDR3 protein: CASSLEGYGYTF
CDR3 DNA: TGTGCCAGCAGCCTGGAGGGCTATGGCTACACCTTC

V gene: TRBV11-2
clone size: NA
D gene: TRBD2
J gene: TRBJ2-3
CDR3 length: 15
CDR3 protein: CASSRTSGREDTQYF
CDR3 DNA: TGTGCCAGCAGCCGGACTAGCGGGAGAGAAGATACGCAGTATTTT

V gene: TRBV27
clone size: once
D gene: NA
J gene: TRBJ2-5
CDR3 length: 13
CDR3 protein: CASSLSVQETQYF
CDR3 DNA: TGTGCCAGCAGTTTATCGGTCCAAGAGACCCAGTACTTC

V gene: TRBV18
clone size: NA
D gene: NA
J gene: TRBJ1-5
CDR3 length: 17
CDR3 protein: CASSPRAHSGTSQPQHF
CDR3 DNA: TGTGCCAGCTCACCAAGGGCCCACTCAGGTACAAGTCAGCCCCAGCATTTT

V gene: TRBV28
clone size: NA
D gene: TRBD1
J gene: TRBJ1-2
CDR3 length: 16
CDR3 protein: CASNYPGGRATYGYTF
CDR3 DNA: TGTGCCAGCAACTACCCAGGGGGCAGGGCGACCTATGGCTACACCTTC